These 18 T cell receptor beta chains came from one sample sequenced in a study of blood T cell repertoires in COVID-19. Libraries were prepared by immunoSEQ multiplex PCR; TCRdb keeps only in-frame clonotypes and omits some of them. The repertoire has some 24,000 clones, approximately 89% of them found once; the top ten carry less than 20%. The sample consisted of peripheral blood. The source is a human donor in a cohort sampled during active COVID-19.

The chain links TRBV27 to TRBJ2-5; 9 bases agree with TRBD1. This CDR3 has 12 residues. V shed 6 bases and J 4 bases; nucleotides not matched to a gene: 0. CDR1 is MNHEY, CDR2 SMNVEV, per germline (reference sequence). The CDR3 protein is CASRTGGETQYF. CDR3 sequence (DNA): TGTGCCAGCAGGACAGGGGGAGAGACCCAGTACTTC.

The chain employs TRBV30 and TRBJ1-1; 8 positions match TRBD1. CDR1 is GTSNPN, CDR2 SVGIG, per germline (reference sequence). CDR3 length: 16 amino acids. Unmatched junction bases numbered 11, after V lost 2 bases and J lost 3 bases. CDR3: CAWSPRGRGLYTEAFF. In nucleotides, the CDR3 is TGTGCCTGGAGTCCGAGGGGCAGGGGGCTGTACACTGAAGCTTTCTTT.

The rearrangement joins TRBV7-9 to TRBJ1-1, with D possibly being TRBD1 (5 bases). The CDR3 loop spans 13 amino acids. Trimming cost V 5 bases and J 3 bases, with 10 bases left between them. The V gene's germline CDR1 is SEHNR and CDR2 FQNEAQ (reference sequence). CDR3 sequence: CASSPVGDTEAFF. The CDR3 bases are TGTGCCAGCAGCCCAGTAGGGGACACTGAAGCTTTCTTT.

The rearrangement joins TRBV3-1 (or the pseudogene TRBV3-2) to TRBJ2-7; D call uncertain. V was cut by 3 bases and J by 8 bases, with 8 bases left in between. From germline, CDR1 is LGHDT and CDR2 YNNKEL (reference sequence). CDR3 length: 11 residues. CDR3 sequence reads: CASSQNLKQYF. The CDR3 nucleotides read TGTGCCAGCAGCCAGAACCTAAAGCAGTACTTC.

The V and J genes are TRBV19 and TRBJ2-5; D is perhaps TRBD1 (5 bases). The CDR3 is 12 amino acids. V was clipped by 2 bases and J by 6 bases, with 7 bases between them. Germline CDR1 reads LNHDA; CDR2 reads SQIVND (reference sequence). The CDR3: CASSISGQTQYF. The CDR3, as DNA: TGTGCCAGTAGTATATCAGGGCAGACCCAGTACTTC.

This chain uses TRBV24-1 with TRBJ2-1; D is perhaps TRBD2 (6 bases). Trimming removed 5 bases at V and 9 bases at J, with 7 bases between. Germline-derived CDR1 and CDR2 are KGHDR and SFDVKD. The CDR3 is 11 residues long. The CDR3 reads CATSGRVEQFF. Here the CDR3 DNA reads TGTGCCACCAGTGGGAGGGTTGAGCAGTTCTTC.

The rearrangement joins TRBV7-2 to TRBJ2-1; TRBD2 aligns across 10 bases. The V and J ends lost 1 base and 6 bases, in that order; junction bases with no gene match: 6. CDR1 and CDR2 from the germline V gene are SGHTA and FQGNSA. This CDR3 region has 16 residues. CDR3 sequence (DNA): TGTGCCAGCAGCTTAGATCCTAGCGGGAGTGGCAATGAGCAGTTCTTC. Amino acids: CASSLDPSGSGNEQFF.

The chain has TRBV5-4 and TRBJ1-2; the D gene is possibly TRBD1 (6 bases). With 1 base removed from V and 7 bases from J, the gap between germline ends came to 8 bases. Germline CDR1 reads SGHNT; CDR2 reads YYREEE (reference sequence). The CDR3 is made up of 12 amino acids. CDR3 sequence reads: CASSLQGGGYTF. The CDR3, as DNA: TGTGCCAGCAGCTTGCAAGGGGGTGGCTACACCTTC.

The V and J genes are TRBV30 and TRBJ1-4; tentative D call: TRBD1 (6 bases). CDR3 length equals 14 residues. The germline CDR1 and CDR2 sequences are GTSNPN and SVGIG (reference sequence). CDR3 loop: CAVGRGGNNEKLFF. CDR3 nucleotides: TGTGCGGTTGGTAGGGGGGGAAACAATGAAAAACTGTTTTTT.

The chain joins TRBV5-1 to TRBJ1-1; the match to TRBD1 covers 8 bases. The ends lost 4 bases at V and 1 base at J; junction bases unmatched: 3. Per the germline V gene, CDR1 is SGHRS and CDR2 is YFSETQ. CDR3 length equals 14 residues. CDR3 amino acids: CASSPTGENTEAFF. CDR3 sequence (DNA): TGCGCCAGCAGCCCGACAGGGGAGAACACTGAAGCTTTCTTT.

This rearrangement joins TRBV27 to TRBJ1-5; 8 nucleotides align to TRBD1. The germline V gene encodes CDR1 MNHEY and CDR2 SMNVEV (reference sequence). The CDR3 length is 13 residues. J was trimmed by 6 bases and V by 8 bases; bases with no gene match: 6. DNA for the CDR3: TGTGCCAGCCGACAGGGGATGGGTCAGCCCCAGCATTTT. Translated, it gives CASRQGMGQPQHF.

The CDR3 DNA reads TGTGCCAGCAGTGGGCTAGCGGGATTCGGCTACGAGCAGTACTTC. This sequence encodes CASSGLAGFGYEQYF. The chain combines TRBV6-2 or TRBV6-3 with TRBJ2-7; 9 positions match TRBD2. The V segment lost 5 bases and the J segment 3 bases; nucleotides outside the gene matches: 8. The length of the CDR3 is 15 residues. The germline CDR1 and CDR2 sequences are MNHEY and SVGEGT.

This chain links TRBV19 with TRBJ2-3, with TRBD1 identical over 7 bases. Germline CDR1 LNHDA, CDR2 SQIVND (reference sequence). The CDR3 covers 14 residues. Trimming removed 4 bases from V and 1 base from J; junction bases left unmatched: 2. The CDR3 loop reads CASSKDRGTDTQYF. For the CDR3, the DNA is TGTGCCAGTAGTAAAGACAGGGGCACAGATACGCAGTATTTT.

The rearrangement joins TRBV19 to TRBJ1-5, with D maybe TRBD1 (6 bases). Germline CDR1 is LNHDA and CDR2 is SQIVND (reference sequence). Trimming cost V 9 bases and J 5 bases, with 20 bases left between them. This CDR3 contains 15 residues. The CDR3 sequence is CASTLRGGGYQPQHF. The CDR3 coding sequence is TGTGCCAGCACCCTTAGGGGAGGGGGTTATCAGCCCCAGCATTTT.

V usage is TRBV20-1 and J usage is TRBJ2-5, with 11 bases identical to TRBD2. Germline CDR1 DFQATT, CDR2 SNEGSKA (reference sequence). V dropped 3 bases and J dropped 1; count of bases not matched to a gene: 1. The CDR3 spans 14 residues. CDR3: CSASGTSGQETQYF. The CDR3 DNA sequence: TGCAGTGCTAGTGGGACTAGCGGCCAAGAGACCCAGTACTTC.

This rearrangement joins TRBV5-6 to TRBJ2-6, with a tentative D call TRBD1 (6 bases). The V end lost 4 bases, the J end lost 0 bases, and 20 bases lay between the germline ends. This CDR3 is 19 amino acids long. Germline-derived CDR1 and CDR2 are SGHDT and YYEEEE. DNA of the CDR3: TGTGCCAGCAGCCCAAGGGGGATTCTTATGGCCTCTGGGGCCAACGTCCTGACTTTC. This sequence encodes CASSPRGILMASGANVLTF.

V is TRBV5-1 and J is TRBJ1-1; D not certain. The germline V gene encodes CDR1 SGHRS and CDR2 YFSETQ. V was shortened by 4 bases and J by 3 bases, with 13 bases between the two germline ends. The CDR3 sequence is 14 residues long. The CDR3 protein is CASSPGLNHTEAFF. In nucleotides, the CDR3 is TGCGCCAGCAGCCCAGGACTGAACCACACTGAAGCTTTCTTT.

There are a few counts of this clone. The chain has TRBV29-1 and TRBJ1-5, with TRBD1 matching 7 bases. Germline CDR1 is SQVTM and CDR2 is ANQGSEA. The J segment lost 7 bases and the V segment lost 4 bases, leaving 7 bases of the junction unmatched. This CDR3 is built from 13 residues. CDR3 residues: CSVGTGEYQPQHF. The CDR3, as DNA: TGCAGCGTTGGGACAGGCGAGTACCAGCCCCAGCATTTT.